This T cell receptor beta chain was documented in a study of blood T cell repertoires in COVID-19. At the level of the study: COVID-19 samples, acute and convalescent, were from the United States, Italy and Spain.

Those enrolled, adults aged about 18 to 89 years, came from around 24 US areas. Recovered status applied to Cohort 3 donors who had two consecutive negative PCRs. It also applied to those with clearance or with symptom resolution. Germline V gene lookup returns CDR1 SGHAT and CDR2 FQNNGV. The CDR3 spans 14 residues. The J segment lost 5 bases and the V segment lost 5 bases, leaving 8 bases of the junction unmatched. Profiled with immunoSEQ multiplex PCR; TCRdb holds only in-frame clones, not every one. This table has 180,000 or so clones, approximately 84% appearing once. Sequencing was done on a sample of PBMCs or T cells enriched from blood (not recorded which). The receptor comes from a middle-aged man who had recovered from COVID-19. The chain uses TRBV11-2 and TRBJ1-2; 7 bases are a match to TRBD1. The CDR3 reads CASSPSTGSYGYTF. CDR3 DNA sequence: TGTGCCAGCAGCCCATCGACAGGGTCTTATGGCTACACCTTC.